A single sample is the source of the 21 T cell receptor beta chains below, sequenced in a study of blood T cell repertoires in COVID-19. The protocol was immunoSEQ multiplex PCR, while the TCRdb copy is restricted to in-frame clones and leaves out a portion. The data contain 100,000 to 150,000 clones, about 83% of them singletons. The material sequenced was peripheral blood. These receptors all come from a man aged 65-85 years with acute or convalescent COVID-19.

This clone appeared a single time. The CDR3 region has the DNA TGCAGCGTTGAAGAATCCGGGCAGGGGCTGGCTTTCTTT. Protein sequence: CSVEESGQGLAFF. The rearrangement joins TRBV29-1 to TRBJ1-1, with a weak D call TRBD1 (6 bases). The germline CDR1 and CDR2 sequences are SQVTM and ANQGSEA. The CDR3 length is 13 residues. Deletions cut 0 bases from V and 11 bases from J, with 16 bases between.

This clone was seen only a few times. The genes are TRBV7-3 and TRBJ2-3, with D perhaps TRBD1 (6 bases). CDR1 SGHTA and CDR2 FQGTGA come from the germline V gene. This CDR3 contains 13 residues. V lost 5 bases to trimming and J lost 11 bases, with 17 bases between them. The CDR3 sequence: CASSPLQGLVQYF. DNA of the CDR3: TGTGCCAGCAGCCCATTACAGGGATTGGTGCAGTATTTT.

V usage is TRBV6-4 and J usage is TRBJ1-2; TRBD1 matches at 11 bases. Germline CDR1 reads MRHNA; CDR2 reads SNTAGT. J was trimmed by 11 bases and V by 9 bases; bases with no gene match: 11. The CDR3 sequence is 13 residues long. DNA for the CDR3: TGTGCCAGGAGATCCCGGGACAGGGGGTTTTACACCTTC. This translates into CARRSRDRGFYTF.

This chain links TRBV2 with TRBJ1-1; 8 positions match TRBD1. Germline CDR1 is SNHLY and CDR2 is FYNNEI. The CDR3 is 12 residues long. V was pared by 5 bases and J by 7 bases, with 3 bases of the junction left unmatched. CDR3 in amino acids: CASSSTGDEAFF. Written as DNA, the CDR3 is TGTGCCAGCAGTTCGACAGGGGATGAAGCTTTCTTT.

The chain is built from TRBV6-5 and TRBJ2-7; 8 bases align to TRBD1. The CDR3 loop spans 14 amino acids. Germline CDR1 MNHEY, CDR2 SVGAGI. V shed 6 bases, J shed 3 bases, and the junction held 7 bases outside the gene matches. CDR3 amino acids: CASRGPGQDYEQYF. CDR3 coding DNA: TGTGCCAGCAGGGGTCCGGGACAGGACTACGAGCAGTACTTC.

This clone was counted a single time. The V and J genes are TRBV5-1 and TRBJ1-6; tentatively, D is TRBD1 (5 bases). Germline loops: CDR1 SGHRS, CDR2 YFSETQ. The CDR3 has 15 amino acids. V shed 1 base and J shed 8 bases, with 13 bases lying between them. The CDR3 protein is CASSLSGGSHSPLHF. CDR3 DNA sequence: TGCGCCAGCAGCTTGTCGGGGGGTTCGCATTCACCCCTCCACTTT.

The CDR3 bases are TGTGCCAGCAGTTACACGGGGTGGAACACTGAAGCTTTCTTT. It specifies CASSYTGWNTEAFF. The chain recombines TRBV6-2 or TRBV6-3 with TRBJ1-1, with D hard to call. Trimming took off 2 bases at V and 1 base at J, with 8 bases between the two ends. The CDR3 length is 14 residues. Germline values: CDR1 MNHEY, CDR2 SVGEGT.

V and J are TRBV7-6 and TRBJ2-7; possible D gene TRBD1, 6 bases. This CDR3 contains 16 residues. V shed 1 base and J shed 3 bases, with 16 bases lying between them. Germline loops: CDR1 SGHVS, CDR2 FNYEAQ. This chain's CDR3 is CASSLVRTDHLYEQYF. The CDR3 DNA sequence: TGTGCCAGCAGCTTAGTCCGGACAGATCACCTCTACGAGCAGTACTTC. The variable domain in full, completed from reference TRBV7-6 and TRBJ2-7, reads GAGVSQSPRYKVTKRGQDVALRCDPISGHVSLYWYRQALGQGPEFLTYFNYEAQQDKSGLPNDRFSAERPEGSISTLTIQRTEQRDSAMYRCASSLVRTDHLYEQYFGPGTRLTVT.

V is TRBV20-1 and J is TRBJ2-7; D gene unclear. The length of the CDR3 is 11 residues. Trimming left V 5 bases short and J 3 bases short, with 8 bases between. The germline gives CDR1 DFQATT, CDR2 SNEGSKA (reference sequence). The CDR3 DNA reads TGCAGTGCTCTCCCTCGCTACGAGCAGTACTTC. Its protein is CSALPRYEQYF.

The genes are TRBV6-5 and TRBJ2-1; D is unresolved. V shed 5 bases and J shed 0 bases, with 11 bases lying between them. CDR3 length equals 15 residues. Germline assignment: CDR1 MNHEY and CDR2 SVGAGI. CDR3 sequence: CASSPQFDSYNEQFF. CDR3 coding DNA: TGTGCCAGCAGTCCCCAGTTTGACTCCTACAATGAGCAGTTCTTC.

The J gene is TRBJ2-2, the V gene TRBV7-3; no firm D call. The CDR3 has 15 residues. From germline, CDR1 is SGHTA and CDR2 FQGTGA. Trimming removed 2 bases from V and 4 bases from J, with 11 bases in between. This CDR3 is CASSLDPGFTGELFF. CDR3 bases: TGTGCCAGCAGCTTAGACCCAGGTTTCACCGGGGAGCTGTTTTTT.

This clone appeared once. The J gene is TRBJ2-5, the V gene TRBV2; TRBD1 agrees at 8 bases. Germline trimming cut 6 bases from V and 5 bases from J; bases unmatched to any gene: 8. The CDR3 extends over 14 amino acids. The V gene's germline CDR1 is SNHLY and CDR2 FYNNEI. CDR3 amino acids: CASRRTGSLETQYF. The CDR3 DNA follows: TGTGCCAGCAGACGGACAGGGTCCCTCGAGACCCAGTACTTC.

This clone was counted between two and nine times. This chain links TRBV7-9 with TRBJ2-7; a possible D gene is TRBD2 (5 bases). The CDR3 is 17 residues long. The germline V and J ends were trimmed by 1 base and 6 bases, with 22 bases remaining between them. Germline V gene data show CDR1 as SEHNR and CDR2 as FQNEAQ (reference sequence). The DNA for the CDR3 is TGTGCCAGCAGCTTAGTCCCCAGTACGGGGTTTCTATCCGAGCAGTACTTC. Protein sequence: CASSLVPSTGFLSEQYF.

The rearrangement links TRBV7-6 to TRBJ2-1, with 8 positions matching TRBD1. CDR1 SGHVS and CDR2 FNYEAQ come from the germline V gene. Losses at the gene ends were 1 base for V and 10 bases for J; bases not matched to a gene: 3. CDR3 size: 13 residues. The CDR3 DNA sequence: TGTGCCAGCAGCTTAGGGACAGGGTACGAGCAGTTCTTC. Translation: CASSLGTGYEQFF.

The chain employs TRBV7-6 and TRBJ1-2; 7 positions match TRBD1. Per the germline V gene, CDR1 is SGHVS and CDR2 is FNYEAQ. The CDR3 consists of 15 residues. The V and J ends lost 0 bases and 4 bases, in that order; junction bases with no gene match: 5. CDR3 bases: TGTGCCAGCAGCTTAGCTTCGACAGGGATCTATGGCTACACCTTC. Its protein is CASSLASTGIYGYTF.

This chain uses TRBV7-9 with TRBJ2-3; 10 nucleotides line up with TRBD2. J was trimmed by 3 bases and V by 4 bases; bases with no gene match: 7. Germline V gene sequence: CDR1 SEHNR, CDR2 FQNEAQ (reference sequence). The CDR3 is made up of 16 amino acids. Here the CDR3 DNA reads TGTGCCAGCAGCTCCGTAACTAGCGGGATGACAGATACGCAGTATTTT. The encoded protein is CASSSVTSGMTDTQYF. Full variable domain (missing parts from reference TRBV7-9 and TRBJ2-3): DTGVSQNPRHKITKRGQNVTFRCDPISEHNRLYWYRQTLGQGPEFLTYFQNEAQLEKSRLLSDRFSAERPKGSFSTLEIQRTEQGDSAMYLCASSSVTSGMTDTQYFGPGTRLTVL.

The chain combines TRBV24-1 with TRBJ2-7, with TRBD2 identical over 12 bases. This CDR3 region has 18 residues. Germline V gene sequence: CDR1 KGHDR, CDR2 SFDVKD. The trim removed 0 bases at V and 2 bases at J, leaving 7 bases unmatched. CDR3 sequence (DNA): TGTGCCACCAGTGATTTGATGACTAGCGGGAGTGACCCCTACGAGCAGTACTTC. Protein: CATSDLMTSGSDPYEQYF.

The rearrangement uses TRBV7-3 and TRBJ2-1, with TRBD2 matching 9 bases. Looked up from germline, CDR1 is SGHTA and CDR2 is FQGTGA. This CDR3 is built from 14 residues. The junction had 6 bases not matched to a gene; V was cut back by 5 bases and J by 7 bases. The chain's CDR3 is CASSLGTSGNEQFF. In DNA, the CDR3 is TGTGCCAGCAGCCTGGGCACTAGCGGGAATGAGCAGTTCTTC. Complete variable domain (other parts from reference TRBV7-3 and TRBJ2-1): GAGVSQTPSNKVTEKGKYVELRCDPISGHTALYWYRQSLGQGPEFLIYFQGTGAADDSGLPNDRFFAVRPEGSVSTLKIQRTERGDSAVYLCASSLGTSGNEQFFGPGTRLTVL.

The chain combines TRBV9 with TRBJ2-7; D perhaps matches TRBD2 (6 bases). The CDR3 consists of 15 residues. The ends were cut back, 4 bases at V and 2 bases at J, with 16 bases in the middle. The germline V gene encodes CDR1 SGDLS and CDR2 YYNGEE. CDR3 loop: CASSPKAGQTYEQYF. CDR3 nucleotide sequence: TGTGCCAGCAGCCCCAAGGCGGGGCAAACCTACGAGCAGTACTTC.

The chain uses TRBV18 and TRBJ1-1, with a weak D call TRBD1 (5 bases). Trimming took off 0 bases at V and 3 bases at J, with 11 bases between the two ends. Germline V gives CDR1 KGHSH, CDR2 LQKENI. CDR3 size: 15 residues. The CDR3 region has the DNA TGTGCCAGCTCACCACCGGGGGGTTTTGACACTGAAGCTTTCTTT. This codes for CASSPPGGFDTEAFF.

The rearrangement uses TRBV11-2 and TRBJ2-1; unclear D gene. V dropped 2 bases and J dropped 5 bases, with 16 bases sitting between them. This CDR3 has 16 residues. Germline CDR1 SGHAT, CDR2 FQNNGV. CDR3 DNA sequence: TGTGCCAGCAGCTTACGAGGTCCCGGCGATGACAATGAGCAGTTCTTC. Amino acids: CASSLRGPGDDNEQFF.